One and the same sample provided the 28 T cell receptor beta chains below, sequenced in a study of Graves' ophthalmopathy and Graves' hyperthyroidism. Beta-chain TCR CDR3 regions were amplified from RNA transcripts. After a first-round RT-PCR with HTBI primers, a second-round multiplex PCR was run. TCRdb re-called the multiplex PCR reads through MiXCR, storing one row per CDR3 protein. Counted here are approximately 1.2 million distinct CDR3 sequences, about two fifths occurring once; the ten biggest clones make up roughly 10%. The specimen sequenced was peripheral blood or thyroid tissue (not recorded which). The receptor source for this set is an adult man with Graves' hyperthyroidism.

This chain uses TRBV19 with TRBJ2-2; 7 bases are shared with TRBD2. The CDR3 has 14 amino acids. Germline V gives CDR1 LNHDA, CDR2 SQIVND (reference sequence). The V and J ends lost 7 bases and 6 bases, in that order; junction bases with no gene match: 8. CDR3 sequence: CASIRASGAGELFF. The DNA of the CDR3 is TGTGCCAGTATTCGGGCTAGCGGCGCCGGGGAGCTGTTTTTT.

The CDR3 region is CASSPTRGGAVDYGYTF. The CDR3 nucleotides are TGTGCCAGCAGCCCCACGCGGGGAGGAGCGGTTGACTATGGCTACACCTTC. This chain connects TRBV7-9 to TRBJ1-2, with unresolved D. V lost 5 bases and J lost 3, with 22 bases in between. The V gene's germline CDR1 is SEHNR and CDR2 FQNEAQ (reference sequence). The CDR3 has 17 amino acids.

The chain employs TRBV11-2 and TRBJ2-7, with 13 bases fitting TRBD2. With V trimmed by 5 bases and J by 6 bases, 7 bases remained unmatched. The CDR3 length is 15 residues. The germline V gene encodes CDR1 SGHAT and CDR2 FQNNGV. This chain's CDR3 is CASSQLAGGFGEQYF. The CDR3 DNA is TGTGCCAGCAGCCAACTAGCGGGGGGGTTCGGCGAGCAGTACTTC.

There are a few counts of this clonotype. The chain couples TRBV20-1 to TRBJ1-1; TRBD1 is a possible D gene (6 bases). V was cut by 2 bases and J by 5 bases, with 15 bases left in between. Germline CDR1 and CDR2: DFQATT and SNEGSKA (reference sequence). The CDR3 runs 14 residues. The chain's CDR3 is CSARSPGAQTEAFF. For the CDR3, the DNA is TGCAGTGCTAGATCCCCAGGGGCCCAAACTGAAGCTTTCTTT.

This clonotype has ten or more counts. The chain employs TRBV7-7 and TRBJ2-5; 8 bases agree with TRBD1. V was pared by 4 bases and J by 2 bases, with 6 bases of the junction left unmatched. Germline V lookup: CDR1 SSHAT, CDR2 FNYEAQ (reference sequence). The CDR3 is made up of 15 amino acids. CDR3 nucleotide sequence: TGTGCCAGCAGCTCCCAGGGGGCTGGACAAGAGACCCAGTACTTC. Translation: CASSSQGAGQETQYF.

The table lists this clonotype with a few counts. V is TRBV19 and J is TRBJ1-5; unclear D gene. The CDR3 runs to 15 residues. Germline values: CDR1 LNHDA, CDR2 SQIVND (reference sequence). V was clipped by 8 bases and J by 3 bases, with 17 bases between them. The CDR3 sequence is CASQKRSENNQPQHF. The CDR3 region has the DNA TGTGCCAGTCAAAAGCGGTCAGAAAACAATCAGCCCCAGCATTTT.

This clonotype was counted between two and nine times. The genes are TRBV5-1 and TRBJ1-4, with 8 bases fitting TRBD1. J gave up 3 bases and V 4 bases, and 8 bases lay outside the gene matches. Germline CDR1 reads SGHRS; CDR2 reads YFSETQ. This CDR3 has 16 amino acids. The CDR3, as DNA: TGCGCCAGCAGCCCGCGGACAGGGCTGGCTAATGAAAAACTGTTTTTT. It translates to CASSPRTGLANEKLFF.

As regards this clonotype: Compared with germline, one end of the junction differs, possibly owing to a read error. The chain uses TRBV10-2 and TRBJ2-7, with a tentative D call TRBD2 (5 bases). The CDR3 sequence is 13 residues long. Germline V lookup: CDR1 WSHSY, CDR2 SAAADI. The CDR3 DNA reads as TGTGCCAGCAGTGACGGGATCTACCAAGAGCAGTACTTC. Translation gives CASSDGIYQEQYF.

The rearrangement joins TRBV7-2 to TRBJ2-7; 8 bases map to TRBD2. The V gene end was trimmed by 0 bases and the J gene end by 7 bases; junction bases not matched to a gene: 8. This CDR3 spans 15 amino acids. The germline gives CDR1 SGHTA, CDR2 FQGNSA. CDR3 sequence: CASSLAGERGREQYF. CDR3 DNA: TGTGCCAGCAGCTTAGCCGGTGAGCGGGGGAGGGAGCAGTACTTC.

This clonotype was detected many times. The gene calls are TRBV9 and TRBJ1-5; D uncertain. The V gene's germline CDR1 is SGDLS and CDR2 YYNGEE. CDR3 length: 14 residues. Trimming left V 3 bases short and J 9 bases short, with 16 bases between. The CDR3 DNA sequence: TGTGCCAGCAGCGCCGACGGTGAGTCTTCGCCCCAGCATTTT. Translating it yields CASSADGESSPQHF.

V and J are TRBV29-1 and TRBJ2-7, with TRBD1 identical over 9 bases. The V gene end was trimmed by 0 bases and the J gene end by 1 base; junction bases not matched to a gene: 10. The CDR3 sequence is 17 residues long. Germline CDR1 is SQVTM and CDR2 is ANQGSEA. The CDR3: CSVEDATGTGQSYEQYF. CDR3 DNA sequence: TGCAGCGTTGAAGACGCGACCGGGACAGGGCAATCCTACGAGCAGTACTTC.

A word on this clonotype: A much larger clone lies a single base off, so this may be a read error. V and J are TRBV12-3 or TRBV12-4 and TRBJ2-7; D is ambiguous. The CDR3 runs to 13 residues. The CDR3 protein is CVSSFAGVYEQYF. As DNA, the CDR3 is TGTGTCAGCAGTTTCGCCGGTGTTTACGAGCAGTACTTC.

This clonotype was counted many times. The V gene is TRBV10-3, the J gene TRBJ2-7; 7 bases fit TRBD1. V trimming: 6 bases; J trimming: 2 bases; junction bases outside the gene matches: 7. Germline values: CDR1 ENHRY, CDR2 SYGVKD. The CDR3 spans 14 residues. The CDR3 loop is CAIRGDSSTYEQYF. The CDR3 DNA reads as TGTGCCATCAGGGGGGACAGCTCGACCTACGAGCAGTACTTC.

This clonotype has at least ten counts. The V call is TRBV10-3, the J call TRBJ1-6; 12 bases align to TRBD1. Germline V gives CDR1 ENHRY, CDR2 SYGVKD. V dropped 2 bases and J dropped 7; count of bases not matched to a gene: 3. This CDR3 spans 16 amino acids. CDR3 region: CAISEGTGGWNSPLHF. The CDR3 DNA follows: TGTGCCATCAGTGAGGGGACAGGGGGCTGGAATTCACCCCTCCACTTT.

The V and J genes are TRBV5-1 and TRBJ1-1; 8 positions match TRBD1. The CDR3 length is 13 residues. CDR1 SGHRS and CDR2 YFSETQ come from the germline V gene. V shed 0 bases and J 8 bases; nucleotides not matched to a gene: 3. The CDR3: CASSLARGREAFF. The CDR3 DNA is TGCGCCAGCAGCTTGGCCAGGGGGCGGGAAGCTTTCTTT.

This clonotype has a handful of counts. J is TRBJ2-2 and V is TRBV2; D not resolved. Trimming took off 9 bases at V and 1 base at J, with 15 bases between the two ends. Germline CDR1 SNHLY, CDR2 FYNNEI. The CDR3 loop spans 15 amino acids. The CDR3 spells CASSGFRQNTGELFF. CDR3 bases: TGTGCCAGTTCAGGATTTCGCCAGAACACCGGGGAGCTGTTTTTT.

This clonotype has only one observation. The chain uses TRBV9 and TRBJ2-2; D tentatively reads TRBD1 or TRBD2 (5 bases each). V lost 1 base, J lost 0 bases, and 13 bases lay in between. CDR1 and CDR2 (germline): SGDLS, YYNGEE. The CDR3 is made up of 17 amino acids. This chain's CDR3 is CASSVTDSGANTGELFF. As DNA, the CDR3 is TGTGCCAGCAGCGTAACCGACAGCGGAGCGAACACCGGGGAGCTGTTTTTT.

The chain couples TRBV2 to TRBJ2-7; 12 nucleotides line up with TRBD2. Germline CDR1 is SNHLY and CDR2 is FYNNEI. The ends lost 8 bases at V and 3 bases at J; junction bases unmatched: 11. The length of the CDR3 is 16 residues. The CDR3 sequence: CASPPSSGRALYEQYF. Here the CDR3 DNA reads TGTGCCAGCCCCCCCTCTAGCGGGAGGGCCCTCTACGAGCAGTACTTC. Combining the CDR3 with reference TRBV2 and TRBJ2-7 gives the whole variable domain EPEVTQTPSHQVTQMGQEVILRCVPISNHLYFYWYRQILGQKVEFLVSFYNNEISEKSEIFDDQFSVERPDGSNFTLKIRSTKLEDSAMYFCASPPSSGRALYEQYFGPGTRLTVT.

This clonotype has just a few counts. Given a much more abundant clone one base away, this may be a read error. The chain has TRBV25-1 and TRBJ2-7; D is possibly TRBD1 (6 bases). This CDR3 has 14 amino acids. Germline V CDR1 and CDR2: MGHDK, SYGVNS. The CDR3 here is CASSEGPGVYEQCF. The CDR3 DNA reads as TGTGCCAGCAGCGAAGGCCCAGGGGTCTACGAGCAGTGCTTC.

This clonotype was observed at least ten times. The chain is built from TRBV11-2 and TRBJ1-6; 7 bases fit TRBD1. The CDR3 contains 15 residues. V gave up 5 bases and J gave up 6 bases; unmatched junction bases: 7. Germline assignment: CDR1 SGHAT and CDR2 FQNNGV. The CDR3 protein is CASSRSGQANSPLHF. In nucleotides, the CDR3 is TGTGCCAGCAGCCGCTCCGGACAGGCTAATTCACCCCTCCACTTT.

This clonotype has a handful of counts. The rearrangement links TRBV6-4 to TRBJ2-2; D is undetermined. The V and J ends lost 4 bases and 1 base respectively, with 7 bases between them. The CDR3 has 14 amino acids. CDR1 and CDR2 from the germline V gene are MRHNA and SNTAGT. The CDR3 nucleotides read TGTGCCAGCAGTGCCCTTGGGAACACCGGGGAGCTGTTTTTT. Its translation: CASSALGNTGELFF.

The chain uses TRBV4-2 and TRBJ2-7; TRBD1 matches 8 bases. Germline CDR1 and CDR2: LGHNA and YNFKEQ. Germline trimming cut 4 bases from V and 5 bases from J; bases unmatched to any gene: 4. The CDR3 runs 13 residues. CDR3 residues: CASSRDRRHEQYF. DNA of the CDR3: TGTGCCAGCAGCCGGGACAGGAGGCACGAGCAGTACTTC.

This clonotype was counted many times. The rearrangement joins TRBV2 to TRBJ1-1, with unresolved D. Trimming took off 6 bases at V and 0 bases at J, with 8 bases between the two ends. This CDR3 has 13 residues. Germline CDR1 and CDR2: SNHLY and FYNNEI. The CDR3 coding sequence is TGTGCCAGCAGGAGGGATCTGAACACTGAAGCTTTCTTT. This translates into CASRRDLNTEAFF.

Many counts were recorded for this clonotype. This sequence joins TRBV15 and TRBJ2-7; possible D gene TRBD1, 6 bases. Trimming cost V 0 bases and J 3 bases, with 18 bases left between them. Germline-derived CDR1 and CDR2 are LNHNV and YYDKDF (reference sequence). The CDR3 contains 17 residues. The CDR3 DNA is TGTGCCACCAGCAGAGATCGTGGCAGGGGACCCGTCTACGAGCAGTACTTC. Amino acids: CATSRDRGRGPVYEQYF.

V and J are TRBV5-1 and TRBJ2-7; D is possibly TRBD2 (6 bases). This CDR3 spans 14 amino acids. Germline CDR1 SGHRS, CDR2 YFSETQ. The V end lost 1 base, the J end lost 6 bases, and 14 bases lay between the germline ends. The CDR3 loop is CASSLQGSAGEQYF. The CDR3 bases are TGCGCCAGCAGCTTGCAGGGATCAGCGGGCGAGCAGTACTTC.

The chain's CDR3 is CSAKPSPGQGGYEQYF. The CDR3 DNA reads TGCAGCGCCAAGCCCTCTCCGGGACAGGGGGGCTACGAGCAGTACTTC. The chain employs TRBV29-1 and TRBJ2-7; TRBD1 aligns across 11 bases. The germline gives CDR1 SQVTM, CDR2 ANQGSEA. The junction had 14 bases not matched to a gene; V was cut back by 7 bases and J by 3 bases. The CDR3 sequence is 16 residues long.

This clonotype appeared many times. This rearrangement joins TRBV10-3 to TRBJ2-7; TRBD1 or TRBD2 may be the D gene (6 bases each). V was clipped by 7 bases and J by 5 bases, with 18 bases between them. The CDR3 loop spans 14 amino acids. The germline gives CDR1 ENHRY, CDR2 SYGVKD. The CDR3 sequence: CAIMVSGAGNEQYF. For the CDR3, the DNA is TGTGCCATCATGGTATCGGGGGCCGGGAACGAGCAGTACTTC.

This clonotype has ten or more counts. CDR3 amino acids: CSVAELNQPQHF. The CDR3 DNA sequence: TGCAGCGTCGCTGAGTTAAATCAGCCCCAGCATTTT. The chain recombines TRBV29-1 with TRBJ1-5; D remains unclear. Germline V gene lookup returns CDR1 SQVTM and CDR2 ANQGSEA. The V and J ends lost 6 bases and 4 bases respectively, with 10 bases between them. This CDR3 has 12 amino acids.